This TCR beta chain is drawn from a study of Tregs in tolerant kidney transplant recipients. This table comes from immunoSEQ multiplex PCR, and its TCRdb copy is limited to in-frame clones, with some not included. The table lists some 66,000 clones, roughly 92% of them singletons. Germline loops: CDR1 MRHNA, CDR2 SNTAGT. Unmatched junction bases numbered 0, after V lost 0 bases and J lost 6 bases. The CDR3 spans 14 residues. The specimen comprised CD8+ T cells from blood, sampled before the transplant. The rearrangement links TRBV6-4 to TRBJ2-1; TRBD2 matches at 9 bases. The clonotype was recovered from a human donor who received a combined kidney and bone marrow transplant. The chain's CDR3 is CASSDSTSGNEQFF. The CDR3 DNA sequence: TGTGCCAGCAGTGACTCGACTAGCGGCAATGAGCAGTTCTTC.